This TCR beta chain stems from a study of Graves' ophthalmopathy and Graves' hyperthyroidism. Study details: Prior to any treatment, peripheral blood was collected at the time of initial diagnosis.

TCR beta CDR3 amplification used RNA transcripts. After a first-round RT-PCR with HTBI primers, a second-round multiplex PCR was run. TCRdb re-analysed the multiplex PCR reads in MiXCR, keeping a single row per CDR3 protein. The sample consists of 400,000 to 500,000 distinct CDR3 sequences, around 20% of them appearing once. The table lists this clonotype with many counts. The sample comprised peripheral blood. The receptor was isolated from a woman younger than 30 with stable Graves' hyperthyroidism.

The CDR3 sequence is CASSQKGLAARGETQYF. In nucleotides, the CDR3 is TGTGCCAGCAGCCAAAAAGGACTAGCCGCTCGGGGAGAGACCCAGTACTTC. The V and J genes are TRBV5-6 and TRBJ2-5, with 8 bases matching TRBD2. The CDR3 loop spans 17 amino acids. The V segment lost 4 bases and the J segment 4 bases; nucleotides outside the gene matches: 15. The germline gives CDR1 SGHDT, CDR2 YYEEEE.